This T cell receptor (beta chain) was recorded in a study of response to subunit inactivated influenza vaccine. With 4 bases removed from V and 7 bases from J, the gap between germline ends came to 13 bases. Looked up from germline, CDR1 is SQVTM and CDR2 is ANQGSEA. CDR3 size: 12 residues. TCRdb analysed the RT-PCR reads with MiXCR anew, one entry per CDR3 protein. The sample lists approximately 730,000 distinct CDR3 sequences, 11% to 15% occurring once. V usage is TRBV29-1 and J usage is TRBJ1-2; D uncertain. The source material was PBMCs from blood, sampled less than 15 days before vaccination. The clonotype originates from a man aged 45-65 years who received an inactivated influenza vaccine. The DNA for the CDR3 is TGCAGCGTTGGAGATCCCACGGGTGGCTACACCTTC. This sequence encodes CSVGDPTGGYTF.